The clone carrying this T cell receptor beta chain showed up many times. The target antigen is unknown. This CDR3 has 17 amino acids. Germline assignment: CDR1 MGHRA and CDR2 YSYEKL. Trimming removed 1 base from V and 4 bases from J, with 20 bases in between. This sample was taken from a study of identical twins. General study points: The more abundant beta clonotypes in cord blood had fewer insertions, and memory repertoires did not show this.

Via MiXCR, TCRdb re-called the 5' RACE reads, giving one row per CDR3 protein. The data show some 270,000 distinct CDR3 sequences, about 8% seen once. These data are also associated with another study on yellow fever vaccine responses in identical twins.

Specimen: CD8+ T cells sorted from blood. This sequence was found in a woman between 18 and 30 years old in good health. This chain links TRBV4-1 with TRBJ2-7; D tentatively reads TRBD1 or TRBD2 (5 bases each). The CDR3 loop reads CASSQGGLEQGDYEQYF. In DNA form, the CDR3 reads TGCGCCAGCAGCCAAGGGGGCTTGGAGCAGGGAGATTACGAGCAGTACTTC.